This T cell receptor (beta chain) is drawn from a study of T-cell reconstitution after alpha-beta-depleted transplantation in children. The authors prepared the TCRbeta library with unique molecular identifiers. TCRdb processed the PCR reads anew with MiXCR; each CDR3 protein has one entry. The top ten clones hold roughly 27% of a sample with about 32,000 distinct CDR3 sequences, more than 6% of them seen once. This clonotype was recorded at least ten times. Its antigen is still unknown. The ends lost 5 bases at V and 0 bases at J; junction bases unmatched: 6. Germline assignment: CDR1 DFQATT and CDR2 SNEGSKA (reference sequence). This CDR3 is 15 amino acids long. General study results and limits: Roughly two months post-transplant, alpha-beta T cells reportedly originated from several hundred graft clones that had expanded.

Source: peripheral blood, taken 60 days after TCRalphabeta/CD19-depleted stem cell transplant. The chain employs TRBV20-1 and TRBJ2-3, with 9 bases lining up with TRBD1. This TCR was recovered from a child younger than two who had a stem cell transplant for acute myeloid leukemia, so the T cells may come from the graft donor. Here the CDR3 reads CSAHRGRGSTDTQYF. CDR3 sequence (DNA): TGCAGTGCTCACAGGGGGCGTGGGAGCACAGATACGCAGTATTTT.